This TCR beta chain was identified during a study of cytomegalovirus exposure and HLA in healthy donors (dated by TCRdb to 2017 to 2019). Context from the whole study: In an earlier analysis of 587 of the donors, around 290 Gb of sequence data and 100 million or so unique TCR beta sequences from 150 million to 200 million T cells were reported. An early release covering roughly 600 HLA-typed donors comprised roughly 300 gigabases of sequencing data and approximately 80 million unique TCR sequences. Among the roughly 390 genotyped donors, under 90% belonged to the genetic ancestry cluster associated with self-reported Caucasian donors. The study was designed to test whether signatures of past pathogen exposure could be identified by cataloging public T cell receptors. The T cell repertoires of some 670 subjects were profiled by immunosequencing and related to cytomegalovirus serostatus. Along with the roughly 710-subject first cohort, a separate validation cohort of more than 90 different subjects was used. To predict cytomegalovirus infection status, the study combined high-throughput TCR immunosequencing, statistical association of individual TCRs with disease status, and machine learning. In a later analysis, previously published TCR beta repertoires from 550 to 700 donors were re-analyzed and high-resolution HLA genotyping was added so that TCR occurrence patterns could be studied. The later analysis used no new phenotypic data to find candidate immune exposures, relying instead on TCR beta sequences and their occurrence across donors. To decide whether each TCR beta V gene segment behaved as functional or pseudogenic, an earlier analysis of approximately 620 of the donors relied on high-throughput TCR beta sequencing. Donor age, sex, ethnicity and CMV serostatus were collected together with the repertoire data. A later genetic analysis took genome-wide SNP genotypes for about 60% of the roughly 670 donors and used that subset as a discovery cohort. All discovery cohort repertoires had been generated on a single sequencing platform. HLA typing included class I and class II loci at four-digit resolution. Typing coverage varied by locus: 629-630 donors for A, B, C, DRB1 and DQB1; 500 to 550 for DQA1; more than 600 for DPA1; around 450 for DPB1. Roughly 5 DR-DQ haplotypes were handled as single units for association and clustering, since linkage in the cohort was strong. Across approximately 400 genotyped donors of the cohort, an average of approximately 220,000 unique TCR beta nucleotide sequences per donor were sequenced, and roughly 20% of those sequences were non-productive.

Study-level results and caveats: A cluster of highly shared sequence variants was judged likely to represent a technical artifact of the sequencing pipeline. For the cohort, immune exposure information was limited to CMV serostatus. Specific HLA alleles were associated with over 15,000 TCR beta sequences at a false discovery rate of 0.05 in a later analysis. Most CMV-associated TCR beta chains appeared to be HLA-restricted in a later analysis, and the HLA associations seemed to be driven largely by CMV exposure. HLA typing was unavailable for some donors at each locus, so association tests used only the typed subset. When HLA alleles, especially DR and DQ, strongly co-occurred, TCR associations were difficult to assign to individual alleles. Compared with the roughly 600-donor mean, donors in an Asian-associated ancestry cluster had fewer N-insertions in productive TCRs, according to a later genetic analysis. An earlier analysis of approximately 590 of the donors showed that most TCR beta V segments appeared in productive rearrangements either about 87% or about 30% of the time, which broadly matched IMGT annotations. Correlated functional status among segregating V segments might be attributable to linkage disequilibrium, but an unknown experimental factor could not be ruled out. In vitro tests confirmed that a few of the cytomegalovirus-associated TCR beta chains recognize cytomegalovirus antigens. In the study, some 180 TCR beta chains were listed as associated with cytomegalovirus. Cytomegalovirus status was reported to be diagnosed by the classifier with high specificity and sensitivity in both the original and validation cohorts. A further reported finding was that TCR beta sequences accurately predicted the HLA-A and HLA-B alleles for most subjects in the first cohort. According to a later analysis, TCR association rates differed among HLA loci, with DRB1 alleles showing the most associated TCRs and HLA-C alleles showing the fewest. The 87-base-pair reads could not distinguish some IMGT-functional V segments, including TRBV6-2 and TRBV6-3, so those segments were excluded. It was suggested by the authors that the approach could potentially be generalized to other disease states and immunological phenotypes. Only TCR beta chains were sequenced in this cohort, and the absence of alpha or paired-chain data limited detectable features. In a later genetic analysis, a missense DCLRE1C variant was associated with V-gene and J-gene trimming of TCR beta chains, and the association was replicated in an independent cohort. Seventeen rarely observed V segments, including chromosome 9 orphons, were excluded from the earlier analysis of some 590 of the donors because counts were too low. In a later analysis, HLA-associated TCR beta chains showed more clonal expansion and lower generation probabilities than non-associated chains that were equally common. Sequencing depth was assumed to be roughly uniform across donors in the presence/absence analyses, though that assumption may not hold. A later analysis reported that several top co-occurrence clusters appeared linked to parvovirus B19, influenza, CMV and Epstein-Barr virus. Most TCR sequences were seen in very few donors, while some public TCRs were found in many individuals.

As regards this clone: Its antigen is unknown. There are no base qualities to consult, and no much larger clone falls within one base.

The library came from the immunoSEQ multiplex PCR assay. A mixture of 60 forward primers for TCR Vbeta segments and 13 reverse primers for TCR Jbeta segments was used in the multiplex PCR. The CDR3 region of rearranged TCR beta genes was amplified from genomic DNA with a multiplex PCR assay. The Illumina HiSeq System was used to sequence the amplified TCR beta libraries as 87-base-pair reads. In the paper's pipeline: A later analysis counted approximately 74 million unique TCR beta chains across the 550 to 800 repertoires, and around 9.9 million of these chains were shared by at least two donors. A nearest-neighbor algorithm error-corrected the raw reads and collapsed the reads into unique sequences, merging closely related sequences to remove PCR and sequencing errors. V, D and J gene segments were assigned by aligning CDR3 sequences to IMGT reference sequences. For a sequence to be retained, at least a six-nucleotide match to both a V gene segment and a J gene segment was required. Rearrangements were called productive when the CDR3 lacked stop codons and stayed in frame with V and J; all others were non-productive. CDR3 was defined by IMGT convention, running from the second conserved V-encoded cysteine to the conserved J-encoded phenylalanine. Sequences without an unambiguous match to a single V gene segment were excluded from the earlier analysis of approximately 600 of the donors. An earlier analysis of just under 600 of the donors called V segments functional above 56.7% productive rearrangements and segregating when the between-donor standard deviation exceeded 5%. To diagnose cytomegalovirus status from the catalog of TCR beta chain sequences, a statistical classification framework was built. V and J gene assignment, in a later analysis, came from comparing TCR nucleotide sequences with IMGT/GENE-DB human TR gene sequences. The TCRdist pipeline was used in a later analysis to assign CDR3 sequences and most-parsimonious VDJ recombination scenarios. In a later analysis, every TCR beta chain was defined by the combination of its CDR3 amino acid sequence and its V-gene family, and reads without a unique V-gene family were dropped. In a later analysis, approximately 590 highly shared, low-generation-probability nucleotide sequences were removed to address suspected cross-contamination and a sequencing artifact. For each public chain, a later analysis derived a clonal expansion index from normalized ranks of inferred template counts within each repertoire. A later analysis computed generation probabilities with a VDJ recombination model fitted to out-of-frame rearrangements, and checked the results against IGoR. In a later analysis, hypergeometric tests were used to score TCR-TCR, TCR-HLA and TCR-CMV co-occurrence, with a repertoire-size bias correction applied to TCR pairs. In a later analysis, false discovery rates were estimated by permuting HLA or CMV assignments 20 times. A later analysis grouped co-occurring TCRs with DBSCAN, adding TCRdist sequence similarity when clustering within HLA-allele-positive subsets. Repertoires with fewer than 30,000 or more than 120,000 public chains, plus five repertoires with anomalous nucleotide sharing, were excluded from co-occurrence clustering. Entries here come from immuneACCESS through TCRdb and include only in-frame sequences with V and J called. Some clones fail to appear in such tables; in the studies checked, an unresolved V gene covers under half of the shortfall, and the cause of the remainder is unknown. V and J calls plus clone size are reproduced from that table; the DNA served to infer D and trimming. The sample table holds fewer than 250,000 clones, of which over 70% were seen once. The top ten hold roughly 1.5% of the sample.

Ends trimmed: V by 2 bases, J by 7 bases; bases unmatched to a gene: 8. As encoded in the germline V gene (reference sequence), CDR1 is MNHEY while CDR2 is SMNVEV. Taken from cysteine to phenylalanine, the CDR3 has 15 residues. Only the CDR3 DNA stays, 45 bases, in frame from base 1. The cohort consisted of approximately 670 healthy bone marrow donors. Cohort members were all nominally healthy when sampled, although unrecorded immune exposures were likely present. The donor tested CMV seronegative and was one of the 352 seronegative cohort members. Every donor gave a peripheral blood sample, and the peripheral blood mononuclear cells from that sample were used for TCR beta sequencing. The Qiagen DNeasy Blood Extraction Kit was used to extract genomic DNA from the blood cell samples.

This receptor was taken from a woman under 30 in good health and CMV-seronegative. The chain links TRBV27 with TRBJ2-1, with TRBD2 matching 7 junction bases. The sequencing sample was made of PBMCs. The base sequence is TGTGCCAGCAGTTTACGAGGGAGGGAGGGTAATGAGCAGTTCTTC. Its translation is CASSLRGREGNEQFF.